Following are 18 T cell receptor beta chains from one sample sequenced in a study of beta chain features in type 1 diabetes. Reverse transcribing all isolated RNA meant expressed TCRB transcripts were sequenced. Repertoires were generated with immunoSEQ multiplex PCR, while TCRdb's copy carries only in-frame clones and drops some. The data hold 630,000 or so clones, with 11% to 15% observed a single time. Study-level results: Shorter TCRB CDR3s, moderately but significantly so, were found in Type 1 diabetes patients in all four CD4+ subsets.

These TCRs are of unknown antigen specificity. The sequenced material came from naive CD4+ T cells from blood. Receptor source: a man younger than 35 with type 1 diabetes.

The rearrangement uses TRBV5-1 and TRBJ1-3; D is perhaps TRBD1 (5 bases). Per the germline V gene, CDR1 is SGHRS and CDR2 is YFSETQ. Trimming took 4 bases from V and 4 from J, leaving 9 bases between them. This CDR3 has 13 residues. The CDR3 sequence: CASSEGRGNTIYF. Written as DNA, the CDR3 is TGCGCCAGCAGCGAGGGGAGGGGAAACACCATATATTTT.

The chain is built from TRBV30 and TRBJ2-2; perhaps TRBD2 as D (6 bases). This CDR3 has 15 residues. Trimming cost V 2 bases and J 5 bases, with 15 bases left between them. The germline V gene encodes CDR1 GTSNPN and CDR2 SVGIG (reference sequence). CDR3 DNA: TGTGCCTGGAGTCCGGGAGCAGGGCTGACCGGGGAGCTGTTTTTT. As protein: CAWSPGAGLTGELFF.

The chain carries TRBV27 and TRBJ1-5; tentatively, D is TRBD1 (5 bases). The ends were cut back, 6 bases at V and 6 bases at J, with 18 bases in the middle. This CDR3 comprises 15 residues. Germline CDR1 MNHEY, CDR2 SMNVEV (reference sequence). The CDR3 nucleotides are TGTGCCAGCAGCAAGAGGACAACCGCCGGTCAGCCCCAGCATTTT. This gives the protein CASSKRTTAGQPQHF.

This clone was picked up a small number of times. The chain links TRBV28 to TRBJ2-6; D may match TRBD1 or TRBD2 (6 bases each). Germline loops: CDR1 MDHEN, CDR2 SYDVKM. Trimming left V 7 bases short and J 1 base short, with 11 bases between. The length of the CDR3 is 15 residues. In DNA, the CDR3 is TGTGCCAGCATGGGGGGCACTTCTGGGGCCAACGTCCTGACTTTC. It encodes CASMGGTSGANVLTF.

This chain connects TRBV4-2 to TRBJ2-5; perhaps TRBD2 as D (5 bases). This CDR3 comprises 15 residues. Per the germline V gene, CDR1 is LGHNA and CDR2 is YNFKEQ. The V gene lost 3 bases and the J gene lost 5 bases, with 16 bases spanning the gap. The CDR3 loop reads CASSHPTRSGETQYF. The CDR3 nucleotides read TGTGCCAGCAGCCACCCAACTAGGTCCGGGGAGACCCAGTACTTC.

In nucleotides, the CDR3 is TGTGCCAGCAGGCAGCGGACAGGCGAAGCTTTCTTT. This gives the protein CASRQRTGEAFF. The chain uses TRBV6-5 and TRBJ1-1; TRBD1 matches 7 bases. CDR1 and CDR2 (germline): MNHEY, SVGAGI. J lost 8 bases, V lost 6 bases, and 6 bases had no gene match. The CDR3 covers 12 residues.

This clone was detected only a few times. The chain couples TRBV30 to TRBJ1-2; D is uncertain. The ends were cut back, 1 base at V and 13 bases at J, with 13 bases in the middle. In germline, CDR1 is GTSNPN, CDR2 SVGIG (reference sequence). The CDR3 is made up of 11 amino acids. The CDR3 sequence: CAWSAEVSLTF. CDR3 in DNA: TGTGCCTGGAGTGCTGAGGTATCGCTCACCTTC. The variable domain in full, completed from reference TRBV30 and TRBJ1-2, reads SQTIHQWPATLVQPVGSPLSLECTVEGTSNPNLYWYRQAAGRGLQLLFYSVGIGQISSEVPQNLSASRPQDRQFILSSKKLLLSDSGFYLCAWSAEVSLTFGSGTRLTVV.

This clone has only a few counts. The chain uses TRBV11-2 and TRBJ2-7; D tentatively fits TRBD1 or TRBD2 (5 bases each). The V and J ends lost 2 bases and 3 bases respectively, with 14 bases between them. This CDR3 is built from 15 residues. The germline V gene encodes CDR1 SGHAT and CDR2 FQNNGV. The CDR3 sequence is CASSLSSGRDYEQYF. The DNA of the CDR3 is TGTGCCAGCAGCTTAAGCTCGGGACGAGACTACGAGCAGTACTTC.

The chain couples TRBV11-3 to TRBJ2-1; weak D call: TRBD2 (5 bases). The CDR3 is 13 amino acids. V was pared by 5 bases and J by 3 bases, with 8 bases between. In germline, CDR1 is SGHNT, CDR2 YENEEA. The chain's CDR3 is CASSLAGYNEQFF. The CDR3 nucleotides are TGTGCCAGCAGCCTCGCGGGCTACAATGAGCAGTTCTTC.

The V gene is TRBV19, the J gene TRBJ1-2; D call uncertain. The germline V and J ends were trimmed by 7 bases and 5 bases, with 20 bases remaining between them. Germline values: CDR1 LNHDA, CDR2 SQIVND (reference sequence). The CDR3 spans 15 residues. The CDR3 loop reads CASTETTRTGYGYTF. The DNA of the CDR3 is TGTGCCAGTACTGAGACAACCCGAACTGGTTATGGCTACACCTTC.

This chain joins TRBV6-1 and TRBJ2-1; 8 nucleotides line up with TRBD2. CDR1 is MNHNS, CDR2 SASEGT, per germline. The CDR3 spans 16 residues. V shed 2 bases, J shed 2 bases, and the junction held 5 bases outside the gene matches. The CDR3 DNA reads TGTGCCAGCAGTGAACGGCGGGAGGCCGCCTACAATGAGCAGTTCTTC. Protein sequence: CASSERREAAYNEQFF.

Note on this clone: Other DNA sequences in the sample encode the same CDR3. The J gene is TRBJ2-3, the V gene TRBV28; 8 bases align to TRBD1. V trimming: 7 bases; J trimming: 3 bases; junction bases outside the gene matches: 9. Germline V lookup: CDR1 MDHEN, CDR2 SYDVKM. This CDR3 spans 15 amino acids. CDR3 bases: TGTGCCAGCACCCTTGGAGGACAGGGAACAGATACGCAGTATTTT. This encodes CASTLGGQGTDTQYF.

This clone has more than one count but fewer than ten. V gene TRBV7-2 combines with J gene TRBJ2-2; 8 nucleotides agree with TRBD2. Losses at the gene ends were 3 bases for V and 6 bases for J; bases not matched to a gene: 3. The CDR3 loop spans 14 amino acids. Germline V gives CDR1 SGHTA, CDR2 FQGNSA. CDR3 nucleotide sequence: TGTGCCAGCAGCTTCCGGCGGGAGGCCGGGGAGCTGTTTTTT. Translated, it gives CASSFRREAGELFF.

This clone has a handful of counts. This chain joins TRBV6-5 and TRBJ1-5; D not resolved. This CDR3 is built from 15 residues. V dropped 7 bases and J dropped 3 bases, with 16 bases sitting between them. Germline CDR1 reads MNHEY; CDR2 reads SVGAGI. The CDR3 DNA follows: TGTGCCAGCACCATGGCATCGGGCTACAATCAGCCCCAGCATTTT. It specifies CASTMASGYNQPQHF.

The genes are TRBV6-6 and TRBJ1-6; TRBD1 matches 7 bases. CDR3 length: 14 amino acids. Germline V gene data show CDR1 as MNHNY and CDR2 as SVGAGI (reference sequence). V was clipped by 5 bases and J by 9 bases; unmatched bases: 7. DNA of the CDR3: TGTGCCAGCAGTCCAGAGACAGGGCGTTCACCCCTCCACTTT. This gives the protein CASSPETGRSPLHF.

The chain uses TRBV19 and TRBJ2-7, with D perhaps TRBD1 (6 bases). The V gene lost 4 bases and the J gene lost 3 bases, with 7 bases spanning the gap. CDR3 size: 12 residues. The germline V gene encodes CDR1 LNHDA and CDR2 SQIVND (reference sequence). CDR3 sequence reads: CASSSRGYEQYF. CDR3 nucleotide sequence: TGTGCCAGTAGTAGCAGGGGCTACGAGCAGTACTTC. The entire variable domain, with the rest obtained from reference TRBV19 and TRBJ2-7, is as follows: DGGITQSPKYLFRKEGQNVTLSCEQNLNHDAMYWYRQDPGQGLRLIYYSQIVNDFQKGDIAEGYSVSREKKESFPLTVTSAQKNPTAFYLCASSSRGYEQYFGPGTRLTVT.

This sequence joins TRBV4-2 and TRBJ2-3, with 14 positions matching TRBD2. Trimming cost V 0 bases and J 0 bases; bases outside gene matches: 2. The germline V gene encodes CDR1 LGHNA and CDR2 YNFKEQ. The length of the CDR3 is 18 residues. The CDR3 is CASSQDWTSGRSTDTQYF. As DNA, the CDR3 is TGTGCCAGCAGCCAAGATTGGACTAGCGGGAGGAGCACAGATACGCAGTATTTT.

The CDR3 region is CASSGQLRDIQYF. The CDR3 DNA reads as TGTGCCAGCAGCGGACAGCTTCGGGACATTCAGTACTTC. The chain carries TRBV2 and TRBJ2-4; tentatively, D is TRBD1 (6 bases). Trimming cost V 6 bases and J 8 bases, with 14 bases left between them. Germline V lookup: CDR1 SNHLY, CDR2 FYNNEI. The CDR3 spans 13 residues. The variable domain in full, completed from reference TRBV2 and TRBJ2-4, reads EPEVTQTPSHQVTQMGQEVILRCVPISNHLYFYWYRQILGQKVEFLVSFYNNEISEKSEIFDDQFSVERPDGSNFTLKIRSTKLEDSAMYFCASSGQLRDIQYFGAGTRLSVL.